The TCR beta chain under discussion was sequenced for a study of blood T cell repertoires in COVID-19. Source study methods: Reference gene primer amplification gave estimated nucleated cell counts. Profiled with immunoSEQ multiplex PCR; TCRdb holds only in-frame clones, not every one. The V and J calls and clone size come from that table; D and trimming were worked out from the DNA. The sample holds 75,000 to 95,000 clones, roughly 85% seen once. The CDR3 runs to 12 residues. Germline V lookup: CDR1 ENHRY, CDR2 SYGVKD. Trimming took off 4 bases at V and 3 bases at J, with 5 bases between the two ends. Followed over time, Seattle patients had been enrolled while infection was active.

The sequence was obtained from a woman aged 55-70 years with COVID-19, enrolled during active disease. This chain uses TRBV10-3 with TRBJ2-3; no clear D gene. The sequencing input was peripheral blood. CDR3 in amino acids: CAISGPTDTQYF. Written as DNA, the CDR3 is TGTGCCATCAGTGGGCCGACAGATACGCAGTATTTT.